One sample yielded the 27 T cell receptor beta chains listed below, sequenced in a study of T cell repertoires in cytomegalovirus infection. These TCRs are of unknown antigen specificity. MiXCR was run by TCRdb on the reads, yielding one entry per CDR3 protein. The sample yields fewer than 65,000 distinct CDR3 sequences, about 18% seen once. This specimen was CD8+ T cells from cultured PBMCs, taken from culture after CMV antigen stimulation. These receptors all come from a human donor in good health (CMV status not recorded). Some clones in this sample may be carry-over from other donors' samples.

This clonotype was observed a handful of times. This sequence joins TRBV24-1 and TRBJ1-5, with 11 bases identical to TRBD1. V trimming: 0 bases; J trimming: 6 bases; junction bases outside the gene matches: 6. Looked up from germline, CDR1 is KGHDR and CDR2 is SFDVKD. CDR3 size: 17 residues. In nucleotides, the CDR3 is TGTGCCACCAGTGATTTGGGGACAGGGGGTCGGATTCAGCCCCAGCATTTT. Its protein is CATSDLGTGGRIQPQHF.

The chain couples TRBV27 to TRBJ2-7; D is ambiguous. The CDR3 has 14 residues. Germline V gives CDR1 MNHEY, CDR2 SMNVEV (reference sequence). Trimming stripped 0 bases from V and 4 bases from J, with 10 bases between. The CDR3: CASSLSKGRYEQYF. In DNA form, the CDR3 reads TGTGCCAGCAGTTTATCGAAGGGAAGATACGAGCAGTACTTC.

This clonotype showed up many times. The rearrangement joins TRBV7-2 to TRBJ2-5, with a possible D match to TRBD1 (6 bases). Germline V gene sequence: CDR1 SGHTA, CDR2 FQGNSA. V shed 3 bases and J shed 2 bases, with 7 bases lying between them. CDR3 length: 13 amino acids. CDR3 in amino acids: CASSFTGQETQYF. For the CDR3, the DNA is TGTGCCAGCAGCTTTACAGGGCAAGAGACCCAGTACTTC.

V and J are TRBV10-3 and TRBJ1-2, with D perhaps matching TRBD1 (5 bases). The CDR3 has 13 residues. Germline loops: CDR1 ENHRY, CDR2 SYGVKD. V was cut by 2 bases and J by 3 bases, with 7 bases left in between. CDR3 loop: CAISERDDYGYTF. CDR3 coding DNA: TGTGCCATCAGTGAGCGGGACGACTATGGCTACACCTTC.

This clonotype turned up a few times. The chain combines TRBV20-1 with TRBJ2-7; 7 bases agree with TRBD2. V lost 0 bases to trimming and J lost 2 bases; unmatched junction nucleotides: 7. The germline CDR1 and CDR2 sequences are DFQATT and SNEGSKA (reference sequence). The CDR3 is 15 residues long. The CDR3 DNA is TGCAGTGCTAGAGATCCCAGCGGGGAGACCTACGAGCAGTACTTC. Its protein is CSARDPSGETYEQYF.

The V gene is TRBV20-1, the J gene TRBJ1-5; tentatively, D is TRBD1 (5 bases). The CDR3 loop spans 15 amino acids. The V and J ends lost 4 bases and 6 bases respectively, with 19 bases between them. The germline CDR1 and CDR2 sequences are DFQATT and SNEGSKA (reference sequence). CDR3 sequence: CSATESGGAPQPQHF. Here the CDR3 DNA reads TGCAGTGCTACAGAGTCGGGAGGGGCCCCTCAGCCCCAGCATTTT.

This clonotype has only one observation. J is TRBJ1-1 and V is TRBV27, with D tentatively TRBD1 (5 bases). The CDR3 is 15 residues long. Trimming took off 2 bases at V and 1 base at J, with 11 bases between the two ends. The germline V gene encodes CDR1 MNHEY and CDR2 SMNVEV (reference sequence). The CDR3 region has the DNA TGTGCCAGCAGTTTAACCAGGGCCAGGAACACTGAAGCTTTCTTT. Protein product: CASSLTRARNTEAFF.

The V gene is TRBV7-9, the J gene TRBJ2-1; 12 bases fit TRBD2. CDR1 SEHNR and CDR2 FQNEAQ come from the germline V gene (reference sequence). This CDR3 spans 17 amino acids. The trim removed 3 bases at V and 3 bases at J, leaving 6 bases unmatched. CDR3 in DNA: TGTGCCAGCAGCTTCGGACTAGCGGGGAGAGGCTACAATGAGCAGTTCTTC. This codes for CASSFGLAGRGYNEQFF.

The chain employs TRBV7-2 and TRBJ2-7; TRBD2 aligns across 10 bases. Germline V gene data show CDR1 as SGHTA and CDR2 as FQGNSA. With 2 bases clipped from V and 5 bases from J, the junction kept 9 bases outside the gene matches. The CDR3 spans 16 residues. Written as DNA, the CDR3 is TGTGCCAGCAGCTTATCGGTAGCGGGAGGTCCCGACGAGCAGTACTTC. Encoded protein: CASSLSVAGGPDEQYF.

This chain connects TRBV4-3 to TRBJ2-7, with TRBD2 identical over 10 bases. The CDR3 has 15 amino acids. The germline CDR1 and CDR2 sequences are LGHNA and YSLEER. Trimming took 5 bases from V and 0 from J; bases not matched to a gene: 4. DNA of the CDR3: TGCGCCAGCAGCGGACTAGCGGCTAGCTCCTACGAGCAGTACTTC. Its protein is CASSGLAASSYEQYF.

The chain employs TRBV7-2 and TRBJ1-2; D ambiguous. This CDR3 has 11 amino acids. Trimming stripped 4 bases from V and 11 bases from J, with 11 bases between. Germline V gene lookup returns CDR1 SGHTA and CDR2 FQGNSA. CDR3 nucleotides: TGTGCCAGCAGCTCCCCAATGGGGTACACCTTC. Amino acid sequence: CASSSPMGYTF.

The CDR3 DNA is TGTGCCAGCCTTAACAGGGGTTGGGACACTGAAGCTTTCTTT. The encoded protein is CASLNRGWDTEAFF. V is TRBV6-1 and J is TRBJ1-1, with TRBD1 matching over 7 bases. This CDR3 is 14 amino acids long. V shed 8 bases and J 3 bases; nucleotides not matched to a gene: 9. CDR1 and CDR2 from the germline V gene are MNHNS and SASEGT.

This clonotype was seen a single time. The chain couples TRBV7-4 to TRBJ2-6; D remains ambiguous. This CDR3 spans 14 amino acids. V was clipped by 8 bases and J by 4 bases, with 12 bases between them. Germline V gene sequence: CDR1 SGHVT, CDR2 SQSDAQ. CDR3 loop: CASGSPGGANVLTF. The CDR3 DNA reads as TGTGCCAGCGGGTCCCCCGGGGGGGCCAACGTCCTGACTTTC.

In its sample, this clonotype was seen a few times. The chain recombines TRBV12-5 with TRBJ2-1; 8 bases agree with TRBD1. The trim removed 2 bases at V and 6 bases at J, leaving 12 bases unmatched. The CDR3 length is 17 residues. Germline-derived CDR1 and CDR2 are LGHNT and FRNRAP. The CDR3 reads CASGLPSTGGLVNEQFF. As DNA, the CDR3 is TGTGCTAGTGGTTTGCCCTCCACAGGGGGACTCGTCAATGAGCAGTTCTTC. Full variable domain (remainder filled in from reference TRBV12-5 and TRBJ2-1): DARVTQTPRHKVTEMGQEVTMRCQPILGHNTVFWYRQTMMQGLELLAYFRNRAPLDDSGMPKDRFSAEMPDATLATLKIQPSEPRDSAVYFCASGLPSTGGLVNEQFFGPGTRLTVL.

V is TRBV28 and J is TRBJ2-1; D may match TRBD1 or TRBD2 (5 bases each). In germline, CDR1 is MDHEN, CDR2 SYDVKM. This CDR3 region has 16 residues. V shed 4 bases and J shed 6 bases, with 19 bases lying between them. The CDR3 bases are TGTGCCAGCAGTTCACCGGGACCCCTTTCTTCCAATGAGCAGTTCTTC. The encoded protein is CASSSPGPLSSNEQFF. The whole variable domain, remainder taken from reference TRBV28 and TRBJ2-1, is DVKVTQSSRYLVKRTGEKVFLECVQDMDHENMFWYRQDPGLGLRLIYFSYDVKMKEKGDIPEGYSVSREKKERFSLILESASTNQTSMYLCASSSPGPLSSNEQFFGPGTRLTVL.

This chain uses TRBV20-1 with TRBJ2-2; TRBD1 matches 9 bases. J lost 7 bases, V lost 5 bases, and 11 bases had no gene match. Germline V gene data show CDR1 as DFQATT and CDR2 as SNEGSKA (reference sequence). The CDR3 has 15 residues. The CDR3 coding sequence is TGCAGTGCTCTGAGGACCGGGACAGGGCTCGGGGAGCTGTTTTTT. Protein sequence: CSALRTGTGLGELFF.

This clonotype was detected only a few times. The J gene is TRBJ2-1, the V gene TRBV29-1; 7 bases fit TRBD1. Germline assignment: CDR1 SQVTM and CDR2 ANQGSEA. The CDR3 contains 13 residues. V shed 7 bases and J 5 bases; nucleotides not matched to a gene: 8. The CDR3 loop reads CSADPGGHNEQFF. The CDR3 nucleotides are TGCAGCGCCGACCCAGGGGGTCACAATGAGCAGTTCTTC.

This chain connects TRBV12-3 or TRBV12-4 to TRBJ2-1, with 13 bases that match TRBD2. With V trimmed by 8 bases and J by 4 bases, 2 bases remained unmatched. There are 14 residues in the CDR3. CDR3 in amino acids: CASGLAGEYNEQFF. CDR3 bases: TGTGCCAGCGGACTAGCGGGAGAGTACAATGAGCAGTTCTTC.

Only a few counts were recorded for this clonotype. The chain couples TRBV7-2 to TRBJ2-7; D not certain. This CDR3 has 13 amino acids. CDR1 is SGHTA and CDR2 is FQGNSA in the germline V gene. Trimming cost V 2 bases and J 3 bases, with 8 bases left between them. The CDR3 loop reads CASSLLGNYEQYF. The CDR3 region has the DNA TGTGCCAGCAGCTTATTAGGCAACTACGAGCAGTACTTC.

The chain recombines TRBV7-8 with TRBJ2-1, with 9 bases lining up with TRBD1. Germline lookup yields CDR1 SGHVS and CDR2 FQNEAQ. After removal of 3 bases from V and 3 bases from J, the junction contained 6 bases not matched to a gene. CDR3 size: 16 residues. The CDR3 DNA is TGTGCCAGCAGCTTGCGCCCGGGACAGGGCTACAATGAGCAGTTCTTC. Protein sequence: CASSLRPGQGYNEQFF.

The rearrangement uses TRBV20-1 and TRBJ2-7; 8 nucleotides match TRBD2. V was pared by 6 bases and J by 5 bases, with 9 bases of the junction left unmatched. Germline values: CDR1 DFQATT, CDR2 SNEGSKA (reference sequence). This CDR3 region has 13 residues. CDR3 sequence (DNA): TGCAGTGCCCCGGCGGGAGGTAGTCACGAGCAGTACTTC. This encodes CSAPAGGSHEQYF.

The V call is TRBV7-9, the J call TRBJ2-7; D uncertain. The CDR3 totals 14 residues. Germline-derived CDR1 and CDR2 are SEHNR and FQNEAQ (reference sequence). Trimming took off 4 bases at V and 0 bases at J, with 10 bases between the two ends. The CDR3 coding sequence is TGTGCCAGCAGCTCGTGGCTCCACTCCTACGAGCAGTACTTC. Translating it yields CASSSWLHSYEQYF.

This rearrangement joins TRBV7-6 to TRBJ2-1; 12 nucleotides line up with TRBD2. The V and J ends lost 3 bases and 4 bases, in that order; junction bases with no gene match: 10. The length of the CDR3 is 18 residues. Germline values: CDR1 SGHVS, CDR2 FNYEAQ. CDR3 DNA sequence: TGTGCCAGCAGCTTGCGACTAGCGGGGGCCTCCATTTACAATGAGCAGTTCTTC. This gives the protein CASSLRLAGASIYNEQFF.

This clonotype has only a few counts. Compared with germline, one end of the junction differs, possibly owing to a read error. J is TRBJ2-7 and V is TRBV7-9; 8 nucleotides align to TRBD1. Per the germline V gene, CDR1 is SEHNR and CDR2 is FQNEAQ (reference sequence). The CDR3 contains 17 residues. The CDR3 is CASSGLGAGTGSYVQYF. The DNA of the CDR3 is TGTGCCAGCAGCGGATTAGGGGCCGGGACAGGCTCCTACGTGCAGTACTTC.

CDR3 in amino acids: CSASLGGPYEQYF. In DNA form, the CDR3 reads TGCAGTGCCAGTCTTGGCGGCCCTTACGAGCAGTACTTC. The rearrangement joins TRBV20-1 to TRBJ2-7; D gene unclear. The germline V and J ends were trimmed by 6 bases and 4 bases, with 16 bases remaining between them. CDR3 length equals 13 residues. Germline values: CDR1 DFQATT, CDR2 SNEGSKA (reference sequence).

This clonotype was seen many times. The chain has TRBV7-2 and TRBJ2-1, with a tentative D call TRBD2 (7 bases). The CDR3 totals 16 residues. Germline V gives CDR1 SGHTA, CDR2 FQGNSA. V was shortened by 1 base and J by 8 bases, with 18 bases between the two germline ends. This chain's CDR3 is CASSLGRGRGGDEQFF. The CDR3 bases are TGTGCCAGCAGCTTAGGGCGGGGGAGAGGGGGTGATGAGCAGTTCTTC. Variable domain in full (rest from reference TRBV7-2 and TRBJ2-1): GAGVSQSPSNKVTEKGKDVELRCDPISGHTALYWYRQSLGQGLEFLIYFQGNSAPDKSGLPSDRFSAERTGGSVSTLTIQRTQQEDSAVYLCASSLGRGRGGDEQFFGPGTRLTVL.

This clonotype was seen a few times. The chain links TRBV7-2 to TRBJ2-7; 7 nucleotides agree with TRBD2. J gave up 0 bases and V 0 bases, and 2 bases lay outside the gene matches. Germline lookup yields CDR1 SGHTA and CDR2 FQGNSA. CDR3 length equals 15 residues. The CDR3 DNA reads as TGTGCCAGCAGCTTAGCGCGGGAGCGCTCCTACGAGCAGTACTTC. This codes for CASSLARERSYEQYF.